This entry describes one TCR beta chain. Its antigen is still unknown. Nothing much larger sits one base from this clone, and base qualities are not available. Alloreactive TCRbeta sequences were defined by sequencing of proliferating CFSE-low cells from the MLR. In the CFSE-MLRs, pre-transplant recipient cells were stimulated with donor PBMCs, splenocytes or lymph node cells, or with third-party PBMCs. All 8 studied subjects were randomized to immunosuppression withdrawal. The Qiagen DNeasy Blood and Tissue Kit was used for genomic DNA isolation. This record belongs to a study of T cell clones after liver transplantation (dated by TCRdb to about 2019). At the level of the whole study: The samples were obtained from ITN030ST, a randomized trial that attempted immunosuppression withdrawal within 2 years after liver transplantation. As an antigen-independent comparator for donor-reactive sequences, third party-reactive TCRbeta sequences were also identified from pre-transplant MLRs. No induction therapy was given to the subjects, and standard immunosuppression was administered until randomization at 12-24 months post-transplant. The studied cohort comprised 8 liver transplant recipients, 3 classified as tolerant and 5 as non-tolerant. Donor-reactive T cell clones were identified using TCRbeta sequencing after a pre-transplant mixed lymphocyte reaction and were then followed in post-transplant blood. Of the eight recipients, a few were HCV-positive, while the remaining recipients had been transplanted for non-autoimmune, non-viral indications. Tolerance was defined as complete withdrawal of immunosuppression for at least one year without a rise in liver enzymes beyond twice the upper limit of normal.

Frozen genomic DNA underwent high-throughput TCRbeta CDR3 sequencing by immunoSEQ, including PCR amplification, mapping, bias correction and internal controls. Regarding the original processing steps: Only productive rearrangements were retained, with each unique TCRbeta sequence defined by its CDR3 nucleotide sequence together with its V and J gene. For classification of a sequence as donor-reactive, at least 5-fold expansion in CFSE-low cells relative to unstimulated pre-transplant cells and a frequency of at least 0.01% were required. Minimum frequency thresholds were set for each subject based on the unstimulated sample with the lowest template count, ensuring at least 90% detection power. Repertoire turnover was measured by Jensen-Shannon divergence between the top 1000 TCRbeta sequences post- and pre-transplant. Two-sided Fisher's exact tests were used to test for changes in how often donor-reactive sequences were detected. Drawn from immuneACCESS, this table holds only the in-frame rearrangements with V and J called that TCRdb kept. Clones are partly lost; checked studies trace under half to an unresolved V gene and leave the rest unexplained. That table supplies the V and J calls and clone size; D and trimming were determined from the DNA. This sample lists 5,600 or so clones; 25% to 30% were detected once. In total, the top ten clones hold over 5% of the sample.

Study-wide findings and limitations: Donor-reactive sequences decreased more than third party-reactive sequences, which suggests partial antigen-specific deletion that was not related to withdrawal success. When repertoire turnover was taken into account, detection of donor-reactive sequences was significantly reduced in 7 of 8 subjects for CD4 and in 8 of 8 subjects for CD8. In a couple of subjects, low numbers of available donor cells limited the measurable donor-reactive repertoire. Since no allograft tissue specimens were available, donor-reactive T cells may have migrated into the graft instead of being deleted. In most of the 8 subjects, circulating donor-reactive CD4 TCRbeta sequences decreased significantly after transplant, regardless of tolerance or HCV status. Because of small, heterogeneous patient numbers and non-standardized post-transplant time points, the conclusions were only preliminary.

The germline V and J ends show losses of 5 bases and 0 bases respectively, and no gene match explains 6 bases of the junction. The CDR3, from cysteine to phenylalanine, totals 15 residues. This entry keeps only the CDR3 DNA: 45 bases, framed from base 1. The germline V gene provides CDR1 MNHEY and CDR2 SVGAGI. The material sequenced was CD4+ T cells from cultured PBMCs. Recombination connected TRBV6-5 to TRBJ1-2; TRBD1 aligns with 7 central bases. This clonotype was obtained from a human patient who received a liver transplant. After a transplant, some T cells may have been passed on by the graft donor. The CDR3: CASSQPGQTNYGYTF. The DNA sequence follows: TGTGCCAGCAGTCAACCGGGACAGACTAACTATGGCTACACCTTC.